This T cell receptor beta chain was sequenced during a study of T cells in Graves' hyperthyroidism and ophthalmopathy. Looking at the study overall: Peripheral blood specimens were obtained at initial diagnosis, prior to any treatment. Study outcomes and limitations: Most clonotypes that expanded in the thyroid above 0.001 also showed up in blood.

Using RNA transcripts as the source, TCR beta CDR3 regions were amplified. Carried out on the TCR CDR3, a first-round RT-PCR used the HTBI primer set. TCRdb fed the multiplex PCR reads into MiXCR, producing one record per CDR3 protein. The sample has roughly 650,000 distinct CDR3 sequences; around 16% are singletons. A note on this clonotype: Its antigen remains unidentified.

The germline CDR1 and CDR2 sequences are MNHEY and SVGAGI. The CDR3 extends over 15 amino acids. Between the trimmed V and J ends, which lost 0 bases and 7 bases, there was a span of 15 bases. The clonotype comes from a woman between 40 and 55 years old with Graves' ophthalmopathy. Sequencing was carried out using blood. The genes are TRBV6-5 and TRBJ1-2; possibly TRBD1 for D (5 bases). In DNA form, the CDR3 reads TGTGCCAGCAGTTACTCGAAACAGGCCAAAGGTGGCTACACCTTC. It codes for CASSYSKQAKGGYTF.